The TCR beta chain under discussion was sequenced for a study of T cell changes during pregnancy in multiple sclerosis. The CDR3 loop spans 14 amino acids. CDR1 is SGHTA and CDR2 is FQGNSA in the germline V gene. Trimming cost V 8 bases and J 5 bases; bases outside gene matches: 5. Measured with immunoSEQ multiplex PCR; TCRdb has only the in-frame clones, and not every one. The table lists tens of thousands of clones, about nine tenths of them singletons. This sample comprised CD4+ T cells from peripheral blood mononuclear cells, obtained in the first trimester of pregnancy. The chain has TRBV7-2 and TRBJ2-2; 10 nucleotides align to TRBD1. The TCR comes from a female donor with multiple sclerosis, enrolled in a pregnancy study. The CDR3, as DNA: TGTGCCAGCGGCCGGGACAGGGGAACCGGGGAGCTGTTTTTT. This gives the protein CASGRDRGTGELFF.